This T cell receptor beta chain is drawn from a study of control samples from healthy donors and cancer patients. Germline V gives CDR1 DFQATT, CDR2 SNEGSKA (reference sequence). This CDR3 is 11 amino acids long. The method was immunoSEQ multiplex PCR; TCRdb's version includes in-frame clones alone and lacks a portion of them. Of about 75,000 clones in the sample, around 95% are singletons; the top ten hold 6.2%. V and J are TRBV20-1 and TRBJ1-1, with no clear D. What was sequenced was blood. The origin of this receptor is a woman aged 40 to 50 in good health. Here the CDR3 DNA reads TGCAGCGCCACTATTTATGGTGAAGCTTTCTTT. Translated, it gives CSATIYGEAFF.